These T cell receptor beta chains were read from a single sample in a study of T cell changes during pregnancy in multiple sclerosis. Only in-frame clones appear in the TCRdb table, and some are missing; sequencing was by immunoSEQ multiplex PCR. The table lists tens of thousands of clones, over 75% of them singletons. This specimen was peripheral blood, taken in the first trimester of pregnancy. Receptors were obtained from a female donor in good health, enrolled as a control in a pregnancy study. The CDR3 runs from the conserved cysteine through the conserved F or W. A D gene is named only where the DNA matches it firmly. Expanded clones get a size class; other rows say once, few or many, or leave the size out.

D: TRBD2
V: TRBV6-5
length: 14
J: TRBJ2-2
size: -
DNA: TGTGCCAGTTCCGGGGGGACGAACACCGGGGAGCTGTTTTTT
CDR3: CASSGGTNTGELFF

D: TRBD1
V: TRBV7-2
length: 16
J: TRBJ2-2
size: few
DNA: TGTGCCAGCAGCCCTCGGACAGGGGGCCATTACGGGGAGCTGTTTTTT
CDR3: CASSPRTGGHYGELFF

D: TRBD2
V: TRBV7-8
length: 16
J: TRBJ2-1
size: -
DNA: TGTGCCAGCAGACGAGCGGGAGGGGATTGGGGGAATGAGCAGTTCTTC
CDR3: CASRRAGGDWGNEQFF

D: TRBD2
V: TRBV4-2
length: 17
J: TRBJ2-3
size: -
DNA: TGTGCCAGCAGCCACGGGACTAGCATGGGGGGTTCAGATACGCAGTATTTT
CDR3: CASSHGTSMGGSDTQYF

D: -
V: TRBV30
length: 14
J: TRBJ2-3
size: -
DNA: TGTGCCTGGAGTGTAGCTAGCTACACAGATACGCAGTATTTT
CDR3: CAWSVASYTDTQYF

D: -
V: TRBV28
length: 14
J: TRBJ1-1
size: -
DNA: TGTGCCAGCAGTTTAGGGGGGGTGAACACTGAAGCTTTCTTT
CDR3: CASSLGGVNTEAFF

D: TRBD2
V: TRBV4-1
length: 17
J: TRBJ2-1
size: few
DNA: TGCGCCAGCAGCCAAGTTTCTAGCGGGGGGGCCTACAATGAGCAGTTCTTC
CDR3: CASSQVSSGGAYNEQFF

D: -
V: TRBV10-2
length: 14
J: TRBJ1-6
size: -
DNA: TGCGCCAGCATCAGGGATCCCTATAATTCACCCCTCCACTTT
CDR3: CASIRDPYNSPLHF

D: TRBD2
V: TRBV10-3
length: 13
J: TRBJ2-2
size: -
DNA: TGTGCCATTAGGACTAGCCATACCGGGGAGCTGTTTTTT
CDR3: CAIRTSHTGELFF

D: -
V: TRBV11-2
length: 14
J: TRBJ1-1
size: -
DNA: TGTGCCAGCAGCTTAAAGGGAGCGAACACTGAAGCTTTCTTT
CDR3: CASSLKGANTEAFF

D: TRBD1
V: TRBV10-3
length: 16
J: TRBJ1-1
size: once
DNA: TGTGCCATCAGTGAGGGGGGGACAGGGGAGGACACTGAAGCTTTCTTT
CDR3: CAISEGGTGEDTEAFF

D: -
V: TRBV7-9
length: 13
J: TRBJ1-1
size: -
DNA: TGTGCCAGCAGCTCCCAGGGGAACACTGAAGCTTTCTTT
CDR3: CASSSQGNTEAFF

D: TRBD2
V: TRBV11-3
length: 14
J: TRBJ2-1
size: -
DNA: TGTGCCAGCAGCTTAGGCGGGGGGAGCAATGAGCAGTTCTTC
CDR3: CASSLGGGSNEQFF

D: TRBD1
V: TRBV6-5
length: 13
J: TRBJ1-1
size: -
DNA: TGTGCCAGCACCTTACACCCCAGGGGGGTAGCTTTCTTT
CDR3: CASTLHPRGVAFF

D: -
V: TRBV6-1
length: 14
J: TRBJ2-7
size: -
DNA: TGTGCCAGCAGTGATCAGGGACAAAGGGACGAGCAGTACTTC
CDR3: CASSDQGQRDEQYF

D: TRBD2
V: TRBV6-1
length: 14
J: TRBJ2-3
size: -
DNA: TGTGCCAGCTTTTCCAGCGGGAGGTCGGATACGCAGTATTTT
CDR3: CASFSSGRSDTQYF

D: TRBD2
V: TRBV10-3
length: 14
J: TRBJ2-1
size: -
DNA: TGTGCCATCAGTCCGACTAGCGGGAACCATGAGCAGTTCTTC
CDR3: CAISPTSGNHEQFF

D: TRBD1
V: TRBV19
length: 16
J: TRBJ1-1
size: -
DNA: TGTGCCAGTAGTATCCCCCGACAGGGCCCGAACACTGAAGCTTTCTTT
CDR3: CASSIPRQGPNTEAFF

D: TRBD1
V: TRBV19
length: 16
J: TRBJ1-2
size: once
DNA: TGTGCCAGTAGTCCCCCGGGACAGGCCCTACGTTATGGCTACACCTTC
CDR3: CASSPPGQALRYGYTF

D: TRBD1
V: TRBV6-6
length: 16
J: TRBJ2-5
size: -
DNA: TGTGCCAGCAGTCAGCTAAAGACAGGGTACCAAGAGACCCAGTACTTC
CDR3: CASSQLKTGYQETQYF

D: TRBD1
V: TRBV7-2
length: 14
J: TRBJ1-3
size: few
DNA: TGTGCCAGCAGCTTATCGGGACAGGGCTACACCATATATTTT
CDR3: CASSLSGQGYTIYF

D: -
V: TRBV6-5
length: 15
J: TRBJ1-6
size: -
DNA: TGTGCCAGCAGGGGGGTCGGGAGAATGAGTTCACCCCTCCACTTT
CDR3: CASRGVGRMSSPLHF

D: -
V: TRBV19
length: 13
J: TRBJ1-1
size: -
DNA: TGTGCCAGTACGAAGGAAGGGGGCACTGAAGCTTTCTTT
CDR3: CASTKEGGTEAFF

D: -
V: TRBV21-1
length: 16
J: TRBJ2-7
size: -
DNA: TGTGCCAGCAGCAAAGAAGGCGGACAAAGCTCCTACGAGCAGTACTTC
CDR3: CASSKEGGQSSYEQYF